This TCR beta chain emerged from a study of CD8+CD57+ T cells in acquired aplastic anemia. Study-wide background: Sorted CD4+ and CD8+ cell DNA averaged 3.2 ug. Approximately 11 million reads were obtained on average for healthy donor CD4+ cells. Whole-study results and caveats: Between patients and controls, some 31 CD8+ CDR3 sequences were found in common.

Profiles of TCR beta VDJ and CDR3 were generated from a genomic DNA template. In TCRdb, the reads were re-called with MiXCR into one record per CDR3 protein. The table records around 190,000 distinct CDR3 sequences, roughly half of them present only once. With respect to this clonotype: Its antigen is not identified.

The CDR3 loop spans 11 amino acids. Trimming pared 3 bases from V and 4 bases from J, leaving 6 bases between. The germline CDR1 and CDR2 sequences are DFQATT and SNEGSKA (reference sequence). V usage is TRBV20-1 and J usage is TRBJ1-2; D not resolved. Sequences were obtained from sorted CD4+, CD8+, or CD8+CD57+ T cells (not recorded which) from PBMCs. The TCR sequence derives from a human donor in good health, serving as a control. CDR3 sequence: CSARDVYGYTF. CDR3 DNA sequence: TGCAGTGCTAGGGACGTCTATGGCTACACCTTC.